The clone carrying this T cell receptor (beta chain) was counted only a few times. These data belong to a study of blood T cells in healthy people across ages. Per the germline V gene, CDR1 is MDHEN and CDR2 is SYDVKM. The CDR3 totals 16 residues. V was trimmed by 7 bases and J by 0 bases, leaving 13 bases between them. Caucasian individuals from Russia who were healthy and aged about 6 to 95 acted as donors. The use of a sample-barcoded 5' primer and a J-beta primer mix characterized a second PCR of about 7 to 12 cycles. MiXCR, run by TCRdb on the 5' RACE reads, gives a single entry per CDR3 protein. Of 380,000 or so distinct CDR3 sequences in the sample, 50% to 60% were seen once.

Sequenced sample: blood. The chain recombines TRBV28 with TRBJ2-6; D may be TRBD1 (5 bases). This TCR was sampled from a man aged 55 to 70 in good health. CDR3 in amino acids: CASKPTASSGANVLTF. The CDR3 DNA is TGTGCCAGCAAACCGACAGCCTCCTCTGGGGCCAACGTCCTGACTTTC.